This section outlines one T cell receptor (beta chain) sequence together with its context. Its antigen is unidentified. Unmatched junction bases numbered 14, after V lost 5 bases and J lost 3 bases. This CDR3 contains 18 residues. Germline CDR1 reads SGHNT; CDR2 reads YENEEA. This specimen belongs to a study of beta chain features in type 1 diabetes. About the study: Cell yields, age and gender were similar between patients and healthy donors.

The isolated RNA, all of it, was reverse transcribed, so expressed TCRB transcripts were what got sequenced. Deep immunoSEQ sequencing covered naive, central memory and regulatory T cell samples. Assay used: immunoSEQ multiplex PCR; TCRdb lists only in-frame clones, some missing. This table holds about 320,000 clones, roughly 15% found once. Each population that was sorted was more than 98% pure. Study outcomes and limitations: Shortening of TCRB CDR3s, moderate but significant, appeared in all four CD4+ subsets of Type 1 diabetes patients.

What was sequenced was central memory CD4+ T cells from blood. The origin of this receptor is a man aged 30 to 39 in good health. This rearrangement joins TRBV11-3 to TRBJ2-1, with 9 nucleotides matching TRBD2. This CDR3 is CASSPPEASGTFYNEQFF. The DNA of the CDR3 is TGTGCCAGCAGCCCCCCTGAGGCTAGCGGGACCTTCTACAATGAGCAGTTCTTC.